Below, 2 T cell receptor beta chains from the same sample are listed, as sequenced in a study of control samples from healthy donors and cancer patients. Clones were sequenced by immunoSEQ multiplex PCR, and TCRdb holds only the in-frame ones, with some missing. This table holds 170,000 or so clones, 90% to 95% found once. Sequencing was performed on blood. The receptors come from a man younger than 35 in good health.

The chain recombines TRBV4-1 with TRBJ1-1; D not certain. V was trimmed by 0 bases and J by 3 bases, leaving 11 bases between them. From germline, CDR1 is MGHRA and CDR2 YSYEKL. The CDR3 is 15 amino acids. CDR3 sequence: CASSQEGRQDTEAFF. DNA of the CDR3: TGCGCCAGCAGCCAAGAGGGCAGGCAGGACACTGAAGCTTTCTTT.

The chain uses TRBV10-3 and TRBJ1-1, with D possibly TRBD1 on 6 matching bases. With 3 bases removed from V and 1 base from J, the gap between germline ends came to 9 bases. Germline assignment: CDR1 ENHRY and CDR2 SYGVKD. The CDR3 length is 14 residues. The CDR3 DNA reads TGTGCCATCAGTGATAGAGGGGGGAACACTGAAGCTTTCTTT. Encoded protein: CAISDRGGNTEAFF.